A selection of T cell receptor beta chains follows, all from one sample in a study of blood T cells in healthy people across ages. In TCRdb, the 5' RACE reads were re-called with MiXCR into one record per CDR3 protein. The profile shows some 690,000 distinct CDR3 sequences, 22% of them singletons. Sequenced sample: blood. These receptor sequences come from a man between 70 and 80 years old in good health. Each CDR3 is given with its conserved first and last residue. Fields, in order: V gene, clone size, D gene, J gene, CDR3 protein, CDR3 DNA. The D gene is left open where the match is weak. Only some rows state a clone size, as once, few, many or a class for expanded clones.

>TRBV20-1|NA|NA|TRBJ2-5
CSAPIPGHIQETQYF
TGCAGTGCTCCGATACCGGGACACATCCAAGAGACCCAGTACTTC
>TRBV29-1|few|NA|TRBJ1-3
CSVGFGNTIYF
TGCAGCGTTGGCTTTGGAAACACCATATATTTT
>TRBV18|few|TRBD1|TRBJ1-1
CASSPTGTANTEAFF
TGTGCCAGCTCACCTACCGGGACAGCGAACACTGAAGCTTTCTTT
>TRBV5-1|few|NA|TRBJ1-4
CASSLSGLDEKLFF
TGCGCCAGCAGCTTGTCAGGATTGGATGAAAAACTGTTTTTT
>TRBV20-1|NA|NA|TRBJ2-5
CSARPSTGLTETQYF
TGCAGTGCTAGACCTTCCACCGGACTAACGGAGACCCAGTACTTC
>TRBV7-9|few|TRBD2|TRBJ2-3
CATGGSPGDTQYF
TGTGCCACAGGCGGGAGTCCAGGCGATACGCAGTATTTT
>TRBV7-9|NA|NA|TRBJ2-1
CASSEKRKSSYNEQFF
TGTGCCAGCAGCGAAAAGCGGAAGAGCTCCTACAATGAGCAGTTCTTC
>TRBV5-1|NA|NA|TRBJ2-1
CASGAGTYSYNEQFF
TGCGCCAGCGGTGCCGGGACTTACTCCTACAATGAGCAGTTCTTC
>TRBV20-1|NA|NA|TRBJ1-4
CSARPVGLKNEKLFF
TGCAGTGCTAGACCGGTAGGGCTGAAGAATGAAAAACTGTTTTTT
>TRBV20-1|few|NA|TRBJ2-3
CSAGGRDGPARDTQYF
TGCAGTGCTGGGGGGAGAGACGGTCCTGCCAGAGATACGCAGTATTTT
>TRBV7-6|few|NA|TRBJ1-3
CASSLRQTSGNTIYF
TGTGCCAGCAGCCTACGACAAACCTCTGGAAACACCATATATTTT
>TRBV29-1|NA|NA|TRBJ1-2
CSVAGAGSNYGYTF
TGCAGCGTTGCCGGGGCAGGGTCTAACTATGGCTACACCTTC
>TRBV5-1|NA|NA|TRBJ1-1
CASSFNRENTEAFF
TGCGCCAGCAGCTTTAACAGGGAGAACACTGAAGCTTTCTTT
>TRBV5-1|few|TRBD1|TRBJ2-5
CASSFSAGGKETQYF
TGCGCCAGCAGCTTCAGTGCAGGGGGAAAAGAGACCCAGTACTTC
>TRBV20-1|NA|TRBD2|TRBJ2-3
CSARERVASGRSDTQYF
TGCAGTGCTAGAGAACGGGTTGCTAGCGGGAGGTCAGATACGCAGTATTTT
>TRBV19|NA|TRBD1|TRBJ1-4
CASSNTGGPEKLFF
TGTGCCAGTAGCAATACAGGGGGCCCTGAAAAACTGTTTTTT
>TRBV12-3/TRBV12-4|NA|NA|TRBJ2-7
CASSLRGGGGYEQYF
TGTGCCAGCAGTTTAAGGGGAGGGGGTGGCTACGAGCAGTACTTC
>TRBV7-8|once|NA|TRBJ2-7
CASSVVRRGDEQYF
TGTGCCAGCAGCGTAGTCCGAAGGGGAGACGAGCAGTACTTC
>TRBV6-5|few|TRBD2|TRBJ2-1
CASSYAGTSAHNEQFF
TGTGCCAGCAGTTACGCCGGGACTAGCGCTCACAATGAGCAGTTCTTC
>TRBV29-1|NA|NA|TRBJ2-7
CSVEGLAYEQYF
TGCAGCGTTGAAGGGTTAGCCTACGAGCAGTACTTC
>TRBV5-4|NA|TRBD1|TRBJ2-3
CASSLEGQGYTDTQYF
TGTGCCAGCAGCTTGGAGGGACAGGGGTACACAGATACGCAGTATTTT
>TRBV7-9|few|NA|TRBJ2-2
CASFTLGELFF
TGTGCCAGCTTCACGCTCGGGGAGCTGTTTTTT
>TRBV3-1|few|NA|TRBJ1-1
CASSSRRGENTEAFF
TGTGCCAGCAGCTCCAGGAGGGGAGAAAACACTGAAGCTTTCTTT
>TRBV20-1|NA|TRBD1|TRBJ2-1
CSARPPQDRGYNEQFF
TGCAGTGCTAGACCTCCCCAGGACAGGGGATACAATGAGCAGTTCTTC
>TRBV5-1|NA|NA|TRBJ1-1
CASRQVPNTEAFF
TGCGCCAGCAGACAGGTTCCGAACACTGAAGCTTTCTTT
>TRBV9|few|NA|TRBJ2-2
CASSLMTGELFF
TGTGCCAGCAGCCTCATGACCGGGGAGCTGTTTTTT
>TRBV12-3/TRBV12-4|few|NA|TRBJ1-6
CASSLVSYRVGDSPLHF
TGTGCCAGCAGTTTAGTATCCTACAGGGTTGGGGATTCACCCCTCCACTTT
>TRBV28|NA|TRBD2|TRBJ2-7
CASRGEETSAEQYF
TGTGCCAGCAGGGGGGAAGAGACTAGCGCCGAGCAGTACTTC
>TRBV20-1|few|TRBD1|TRBJ2-7
CSLTGLTYEQYF
TGCAGTCTGACAGGGCTAACCTACGAGCAGTACTTC
>TRBV5-6|once|TRBD2|TRBJ2-1
CASIKRGAGNEQFF
TGTGCCAGCATCAAGCGGGGGGCTGGGAATGAGCAGTTCTTC
>TRBV6-5|few|NA|TRBJ1-6
CASRAVQSGSYNSPLHF
TGTGCCAGCAGGGCTGTACAGTCGGGCTCCTATAATTCACCCCTCCACTTT
>TRBV6-5|NA|NA|TRBJ1-2
CASSVNGANYGYTF
TGTGCCAGCTCAGTTAACGGGGCTAACTATGGCTACACCTTC
>TRBV7-8|few|NA|TRBJ2-1
CASSLAVLTSSEQFF
TGTGCCAGCAGCTTAGCCGTACTAACATCATCTGAGCAGTTCTTC
>TRBV7-9|NA|TRBD2|TRBJ2-1
CASSLVGLVSNEQFF
TGTGCCAGCAGCTTAGTAGGACTAGTGTCCAATGAGCAGTTCTTC
>TRBV20-1|once|NA|TRBJ2-1
CSASPRVTYNEQFF
TGCAGTGCTAGCCCGCGAGTCACCTACAATGAGCAGTTCTTC
>TRBV11-3|NA|NA|TRBJ2-3
CASSLRQGGITDTQYF
TGTGCCAGCAGCTTACGACAGGGCGGGATCACAGATACGCAGTATTTT
>TRBV6-5|many|NA|TRBJ1-2
CASTYAGGGYTF
TGTGCCAGCACCTACGCTGGGGGTGGCTACACCTTC
>TRBV7-9|NA|NA|TRBJ2-5
CASSPGRGAKETQYF
TGTGCCAGCAGCCCCGGTCGGGGGGCGAAAGAGACCCAGTACTTC
>TRBV5-1|NA|TRBD2|TRBJ2-7
CASSRRLAGEVRFF
TGCGCCAGCAGCCGCCGACTAGCGGGGGAGGTGCGGTTCTTC
>TRBV29-1|NA|TRBD2|TRBJ2-3
CSVDQRIAGAENTQYF
TGCAGCGTTGATCAGAGAATAGCGGGAGCGGAGAATACGCAGTATTTT
>TRBV3-1|few|NA|TRBJ2-1
CASSQDLVQEQFF
TGTGCCAGCAGCCAAGATCTAGTCCAGGAGCAGTTCTTC
>TRBV27|NA|TRBD1|TRBJ1-5
CASSLSGTGYIEHF
TGTGCCAGCAGCCTATCCGGGACAGGGTATATAGAGCATTTT
>TRBV11-2|few|NA|TRBJ1-4
CASSLDSRGEKLFF
TGTGCCAGCAGCTTAGATAGCAGGGGCGAAAAACTGTTTTTT
>TRBV19|NA|TRBD1|TRBJ1-2
CASSPGTGGWGYTF
TGTGCCAGTAGTCCAGGGACAGGCGGTTGGGGCTACACCTTC
>TRBV12-3/TRBV12-4|NA|NA|TRBJ2-5
CASRQVGSEETQYF
TGTGCCAGCAGACAGGTGGGGTCCGAAGAGACCCAGTACTTC
>TRBV6-6|NA|NA|TRBJ2-6
CASTHYGSGANVLTF
TGTGCCAGCACTCATTACGGTTCTGGGGCCAACGTCCTGACTTTC
>TRBV5-1|NA|NA|TRBJ2-7
CASSLDGTQPTVQYF
TGCGCCAGCAGCTTGGATGGGACCCAACCTACCGTTCAGTACTTC
>TRBV6-2/TRBV6-3|few|TRBD1|TRBJ2-1
CASSYGAAGTGAGPGGYNEQFF
TGTGCCAGCAGTTACGGGGCCGCCGGGACAGGGGCAGGTCCTGGGGGCTACAATGAGCAGTTCTTC
>TRBV30|NA|NA|TRBJ1-2
CAWAGGLDYGYTF
TGTGCCTGGGCCGGGGGCCTCGACTATGGCTACACCTTC